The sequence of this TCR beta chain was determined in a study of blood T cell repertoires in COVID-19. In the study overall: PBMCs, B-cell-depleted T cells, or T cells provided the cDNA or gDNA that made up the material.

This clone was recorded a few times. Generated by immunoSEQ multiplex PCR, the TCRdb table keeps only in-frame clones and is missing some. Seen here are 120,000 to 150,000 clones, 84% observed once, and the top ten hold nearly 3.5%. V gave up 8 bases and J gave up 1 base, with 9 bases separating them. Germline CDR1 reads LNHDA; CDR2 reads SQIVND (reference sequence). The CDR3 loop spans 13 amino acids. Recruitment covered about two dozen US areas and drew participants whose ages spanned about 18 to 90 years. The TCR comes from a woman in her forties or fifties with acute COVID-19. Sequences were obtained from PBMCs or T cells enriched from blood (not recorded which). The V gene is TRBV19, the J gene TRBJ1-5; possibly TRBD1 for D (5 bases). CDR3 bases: TGTGCCAGTCGACAGTTCAGCAATCAGCCCCAGCATTTT. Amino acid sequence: CASRQFSNQPQHF.